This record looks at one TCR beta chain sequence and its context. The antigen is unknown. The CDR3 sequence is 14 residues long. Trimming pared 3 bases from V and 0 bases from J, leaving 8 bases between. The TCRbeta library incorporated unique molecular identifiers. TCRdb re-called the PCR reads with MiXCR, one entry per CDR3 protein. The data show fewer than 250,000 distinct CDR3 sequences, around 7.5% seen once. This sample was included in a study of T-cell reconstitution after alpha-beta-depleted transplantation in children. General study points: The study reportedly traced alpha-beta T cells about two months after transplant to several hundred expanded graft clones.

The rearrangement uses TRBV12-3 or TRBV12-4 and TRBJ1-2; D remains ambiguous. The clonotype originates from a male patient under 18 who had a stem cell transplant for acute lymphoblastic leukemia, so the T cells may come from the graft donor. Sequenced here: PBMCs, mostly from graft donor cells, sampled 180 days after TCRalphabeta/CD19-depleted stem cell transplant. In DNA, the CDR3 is TGTGCCAGCAGTTTTTTCTGGGCTAACTATGGCTACACCTTC. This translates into CASSFFWANYGYTF.